This TCR beta chain was profiled in a study of long-term antiretroviral therapy in people with HIV. About the research overall: First collections came about a decade before the 2015 immediate-ART recommendation. General study findings and limits: The clones with expansion before ART were dominant in the repertoire at all time points. Blood draws took place between the mid-2000s and the late 2010s and possibly involved older ART regimens.

This CDR3 comprises 13 residues. Trimming stripped 6 bases from V and 4 bases from J, with 13 bases between. Germline assignment: CDR1 LNHDA and CDR2 SQIVND (reference sequence). In regard to this clone: What it binds is unknown.

The assay used was immunoSEQ (version v3.0), run at survey level. TCRdb's copy holds only in-frame clones and misses some; the assay was immunoSEQ multiplex PCR. The table has around 12,000 clones, 79% seen once. The specimen comprised unsorted PBMCs, sampled 0.8 years before starting antiretroviral therapy. This receptor was taken from a woman aged 40 to 50 with HIV. This sequence joins TRBV19 and TRBJ2-7; possibly TRBD2 for D (6 bases). DNA of the CDR3: TGTGCCAGTAGCGGACGGGAGACGTACGAGCAGTACTTC. This translates into CASSGRETYEQYF.